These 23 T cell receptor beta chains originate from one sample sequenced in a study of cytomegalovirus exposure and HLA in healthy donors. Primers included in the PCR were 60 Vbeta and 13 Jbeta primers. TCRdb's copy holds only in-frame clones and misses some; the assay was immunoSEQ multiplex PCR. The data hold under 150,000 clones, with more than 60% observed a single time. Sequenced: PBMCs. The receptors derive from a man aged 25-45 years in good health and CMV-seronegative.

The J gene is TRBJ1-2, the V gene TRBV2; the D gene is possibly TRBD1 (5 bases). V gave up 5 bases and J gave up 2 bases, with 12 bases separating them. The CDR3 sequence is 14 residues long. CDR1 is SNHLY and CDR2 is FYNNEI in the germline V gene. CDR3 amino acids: CASSPGLVNYGYTF. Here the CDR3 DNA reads TGTGCCAGCAGTCCAGGGTTAGTGAACTATGGCTACACCTTC.

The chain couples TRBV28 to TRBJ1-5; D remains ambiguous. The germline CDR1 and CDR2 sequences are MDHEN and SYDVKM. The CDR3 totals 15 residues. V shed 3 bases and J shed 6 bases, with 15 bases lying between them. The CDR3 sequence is CASSFNSVAGQPQHF. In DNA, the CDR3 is TGTGCCAGCAGTTTCAACTCGGTCGCGGGTCAGCCCCAGCATTTT.

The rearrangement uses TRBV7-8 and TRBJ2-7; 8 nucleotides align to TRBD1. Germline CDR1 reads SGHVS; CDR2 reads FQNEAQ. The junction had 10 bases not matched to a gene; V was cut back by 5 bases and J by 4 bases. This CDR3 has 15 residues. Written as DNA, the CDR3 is TGTGCCAGCAGCCTCACGAGACAGGGGAGGTACGAGCAGTACTTC. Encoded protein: CASSLTRQGRYEQYF.

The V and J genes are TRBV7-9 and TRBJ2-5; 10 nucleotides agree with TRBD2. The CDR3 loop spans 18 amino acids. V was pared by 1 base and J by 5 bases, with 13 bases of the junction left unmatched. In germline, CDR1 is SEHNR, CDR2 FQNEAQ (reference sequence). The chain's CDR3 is CASSLGSSGGFRRETQYF. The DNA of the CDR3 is TGTGCCAGCAGCTTAGGGTCTAGCGGGGGATTCCGGCGGGAGACCCAGTACTTC.

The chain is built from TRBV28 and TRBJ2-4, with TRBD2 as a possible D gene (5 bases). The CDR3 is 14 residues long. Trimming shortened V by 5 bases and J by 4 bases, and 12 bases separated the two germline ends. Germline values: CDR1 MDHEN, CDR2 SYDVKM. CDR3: CASSLADGKNIQYF. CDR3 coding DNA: TGTGCCAGCAGTCTAGCCGACGGGAAAAACATTCAGTACTTC.

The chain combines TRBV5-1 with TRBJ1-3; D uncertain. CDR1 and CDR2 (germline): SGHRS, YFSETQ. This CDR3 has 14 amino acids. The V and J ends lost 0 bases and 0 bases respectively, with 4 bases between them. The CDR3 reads CASSLDISGNTIYF. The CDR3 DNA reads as TGCGCCAGCAGCTTGGACATCTCTGGAAACACCATATATTTT.

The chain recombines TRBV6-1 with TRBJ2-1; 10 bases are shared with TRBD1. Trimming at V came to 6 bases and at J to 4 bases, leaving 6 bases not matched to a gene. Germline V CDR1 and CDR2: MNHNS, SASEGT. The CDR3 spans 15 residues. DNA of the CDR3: TGTGCCAGCAGCTACGGGACAGGGGTGTACAATGAGCAGTTCTTC. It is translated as CASSYGTGVYNEQFF.

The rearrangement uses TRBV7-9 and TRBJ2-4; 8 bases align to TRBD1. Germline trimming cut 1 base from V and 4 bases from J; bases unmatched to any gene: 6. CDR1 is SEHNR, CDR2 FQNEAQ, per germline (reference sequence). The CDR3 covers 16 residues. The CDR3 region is CASSLVAGGGKNIQYF. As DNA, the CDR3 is TGTGCCAGCAGCTTAGTGGCAGGGGGCGGTAAAAACATTCAGTACTTC. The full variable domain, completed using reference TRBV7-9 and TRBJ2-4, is DTGVSQNPRHKITKRGQNVTFRCDPISEHNRLYWYRQTLGQGPEFLTYFQNEAQLEKSRLLSDRFSAERPKGSFSTLEIQRTEQGDSAMYLCASSLVAGGGKNIQYFGAGTRLSVL.

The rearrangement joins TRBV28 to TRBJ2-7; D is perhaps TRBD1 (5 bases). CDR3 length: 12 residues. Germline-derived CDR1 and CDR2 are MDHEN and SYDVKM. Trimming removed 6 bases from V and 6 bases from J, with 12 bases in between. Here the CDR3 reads CASRSTTAEQYF. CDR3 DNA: TGTGCCAGCAGATCTACGACAGCCGAGCAGTACTTC.

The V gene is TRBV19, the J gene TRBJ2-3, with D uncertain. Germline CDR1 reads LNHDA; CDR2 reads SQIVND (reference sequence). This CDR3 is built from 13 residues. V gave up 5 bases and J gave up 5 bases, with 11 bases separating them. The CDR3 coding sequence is TGTGCCAGTAGTCTACCCCAAAGAGATACGCAGTATTTT. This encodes CASSLPQRDTQYF.

CDR3: CASSIWQGRGQPQHF. The CDR3 DNA reads TGTGCCAGTAGTATATGGCAGGGTAGAGGTCAGCCCCAGCATTTT. The chain recombines TRBV19 with TRBJ1-5; possible D gene TRBD1, 5 bases. This CDR3 comprises 15 residues. CDR1 LNHDA and CDR2 SQIVND come from the germline V gene (reference sequence). V gave up 2 bases and J gave up 6 bases, with 14 bases separating them.

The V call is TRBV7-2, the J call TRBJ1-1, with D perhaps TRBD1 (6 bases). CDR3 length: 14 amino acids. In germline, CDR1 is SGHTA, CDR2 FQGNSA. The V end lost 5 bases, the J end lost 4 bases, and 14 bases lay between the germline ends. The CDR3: CASSLRGRGTEAFF. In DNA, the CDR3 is TGTGCCAGCAGCCTCAGGGGAAGGGGCACTGAAGCTTTCTTT.

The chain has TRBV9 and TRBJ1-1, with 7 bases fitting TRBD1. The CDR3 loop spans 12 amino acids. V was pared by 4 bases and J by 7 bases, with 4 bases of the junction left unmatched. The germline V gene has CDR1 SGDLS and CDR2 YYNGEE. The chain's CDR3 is CASSPRDSEAFF. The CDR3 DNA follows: TGTGCCAGCAGCCCCCGGGACAGTGAAGCTTTCTTT.

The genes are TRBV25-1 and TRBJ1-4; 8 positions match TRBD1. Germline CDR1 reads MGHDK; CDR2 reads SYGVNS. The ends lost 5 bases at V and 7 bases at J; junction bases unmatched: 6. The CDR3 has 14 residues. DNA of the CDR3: TGTGCCAGCAGTAGACAGGGGTTTCGTGAAAAACTGTTTTTT. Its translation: CASSRQGFREKLFF.

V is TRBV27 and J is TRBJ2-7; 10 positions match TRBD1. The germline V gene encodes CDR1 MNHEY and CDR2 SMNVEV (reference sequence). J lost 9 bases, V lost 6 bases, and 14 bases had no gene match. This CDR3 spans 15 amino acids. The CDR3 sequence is CASSLNRDRGSLQYF. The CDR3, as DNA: TGTGCCAGCAGCCTAAACCGGGACAGGGGTTCCTTGCAGTACTTC.

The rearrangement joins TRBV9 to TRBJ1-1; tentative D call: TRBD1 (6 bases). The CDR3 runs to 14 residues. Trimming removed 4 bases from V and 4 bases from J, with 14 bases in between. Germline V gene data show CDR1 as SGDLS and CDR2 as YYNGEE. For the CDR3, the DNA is TGTGCCAGCAGCATTCACGAAGGGGGCACTGAAGCTTTCTTT. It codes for CASSIHEGGTEAFF.

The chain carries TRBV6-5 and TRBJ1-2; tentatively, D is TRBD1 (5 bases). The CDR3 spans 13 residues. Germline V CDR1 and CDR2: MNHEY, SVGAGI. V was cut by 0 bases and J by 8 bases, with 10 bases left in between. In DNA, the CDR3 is TGTGCCAGCAGTTACTCTGGGGGAGGAGGCTACACCTTC. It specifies CASSYSGGGGYTF.

The CDR3 region is CASSVGQSAETQYF. The CDR3, as DNA: TGTGCCAGCAGTGTGGGGCAATCGGCGGAGACCCAGTACTTC. This chain joins TRBV2 and TRBJ2-5; TRBD1 might be the D (5 bases). The V gene's germline CDR1 is SNHLY and CDR2 FYNNEI. V was trimmed by 4 bases and J by 5 bases, leaving 14 bases between them. The length of the CDR3 is 14 residues.

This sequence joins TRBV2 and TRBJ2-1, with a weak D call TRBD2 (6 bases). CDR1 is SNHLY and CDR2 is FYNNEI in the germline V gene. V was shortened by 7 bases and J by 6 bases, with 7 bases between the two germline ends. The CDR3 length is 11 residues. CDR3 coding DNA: TGTGCCAGCATGCGGGGCAATGAGCAGTTCTTC. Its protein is CASMRGNEQFF.

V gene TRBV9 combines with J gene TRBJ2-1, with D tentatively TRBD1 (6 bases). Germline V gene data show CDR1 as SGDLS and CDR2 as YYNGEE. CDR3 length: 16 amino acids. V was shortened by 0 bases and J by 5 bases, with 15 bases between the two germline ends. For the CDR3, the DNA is TGTGCCAGCAGCGTAGAACTGGGACAAGGGCACAATGAGCAGTTCTTC. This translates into CASSVELGQGHNEQFF.

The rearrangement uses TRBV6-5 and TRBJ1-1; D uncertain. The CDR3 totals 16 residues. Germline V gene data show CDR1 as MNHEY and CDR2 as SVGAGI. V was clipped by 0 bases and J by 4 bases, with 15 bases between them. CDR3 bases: TGTGCCAGCAGTTACTCGGTAGGAGGCACGAGCACTGAAGCTTTCTTT. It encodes CASSYSVGGTSTEAFF.

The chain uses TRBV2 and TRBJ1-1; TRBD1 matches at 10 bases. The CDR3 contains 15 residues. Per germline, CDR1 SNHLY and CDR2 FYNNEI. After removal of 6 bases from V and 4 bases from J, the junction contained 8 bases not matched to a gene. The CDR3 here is CASRVGTGDPTEAFF. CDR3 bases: TGTGCCAGCAGGGTAGGGACAGGGGATCCCACTGAAGCTTTCTTT.

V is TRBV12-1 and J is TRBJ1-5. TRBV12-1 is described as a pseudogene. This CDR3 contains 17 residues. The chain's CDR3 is CASSSLRSEGNDQPQHF. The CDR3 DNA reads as TGTGCCAGCAGCTCGCTAAGGTCGGAGGGGAACGATCAGCCCCAGCATTTT.